This T cell receptor (beta chain) comes out of a study of cytomegalovirus exposure and HLA in healthy donors (dated by TCRdb to between 2016 and 2019). Study-wide context: According to an earlier analysis of 587 of the donors, about 170 million T cells yielded over 90 million unique TCR beta sequences and about 280 Gb of sequence data. Donor age, sex, ethnicity and CMV serostatus were compiled alongside the repertoire data. In the later analysis, no new phenotypic data were used to find candidate immune exposures; instead, reliance was placed on TCR beta sequences and their occurrence across donors. Several DR-DQ haplotypes were handled as single units for association and clustering because linkage in the cohort was strong. HLA typing covered class I and class II loci at four-digit resolution. The study was designed to test whether signatures of past pathogen exposure could be identified by cataloging public T cell receptors. The study used immunosequencing to profile the T cell repertoires of under 700 subjects and linked those repertoires to cytomegalovirus serostatus. To predict cytomegalovirus infection status, the study brought together high-throughput TCR immunosequencing, statistical association of individual TCRs with disease status, and machine learning. In a later analysis, previously published TCR beta repertoires from several hundred donors were re-analyzed and high-resolution HLA genotyping was added so that TCR occurrence patterns could be studied. Typing coverage differed by locus: A, B, C, DRB1 and DQB1 were typed in roughly 620-630 donors, DQA1 in roughly 500, DPA1 in nearly 610, and DPB1 in just under 490. An earlier analysis of 587 of the donors used high-throughput TCR beta sequencing to judge whether each TCR beta V gene segment behaved as functional or pseudogenic. A later genetic analysis took genome-wide SNP genotypes for 398 of the 666 donors and used that subset as a discovery cohort. The genetic ancestry cluster associated with self-reported Caucasian donors included 70% to 85% of the approximately 410 genotyped donors. In addition to the first cohort of roughly 700 subjects, a separate validation cohort of 100 to 150 different subjects was used. Every discovery cohort repertoire had been produced on one sequencing platform. About 300 gigabases of sequencing data and roughly 80 million unique TCR sequences made up an early release that covered around 640 HLA-typed donors. Across under 500 genotyped donors of the cohort, an average of roughly 230,000 unique TCR beta nucleotide sequences per donor were sequenced, and around 20% of those sequences were non-productive. Broader findings and caveats from the paper: The study listed 150 to 200 TCR beta chains as associated with cytomegalovirus. According to a later analysis, most CMV-associated TCR beta chains appeared to be HLA-restricted, and the HLA associations seemed to be driven largely by CMV exposure. In this cohort, only TCR beta chains were sequenced, and detectable features were limited by the absence of alpha or paired-chain data. In a later analysis, HLA-associated TCR beta chains showed more clonal expansion and lower generation probabilities than non-associated chains that were equally common. Three of the identified cytomegalovirus-associated TCR beta chains were confirmed in vitro to be specific for cytomegalovirus antigens. At a false discovery rate of 0.05, a later analysis linked under 20,000 TCR beta sequences to specific HLA alleles. HLA typing was unavailable for some donors at each locus, so association tests used only the typed subset. The classifier was reported to diagnose cytomegalovirus status with high specificity and sensitivity in both the original and validation cohorts. CMV serostatus was the only immune exposure information available for the cohort. Several of the top co-occurrence clusters appeared to be linked to parvovirus B19, influenza, CMV and Epstein-Barr virus, according to a later analysis. A group of highly shared sequence variants was considered likely to be a technical artifact of the sequencing pipeline. When HLA alleles, especially DR and DQ, strongly co-occurred, attributing TCR associations to individual alleles was difficult. Over 15 rarely observed V segments, including chromosome 9 orphons, were excluded from the earlier analysis of a few hundred of the donors because counts were too low. The 87-base-pair reads could not distinguish some IMGT-functional V segments, including TRBV6-2 and TRBV6-3, so those segments were excluded. Presence/absence analyses assumed roughly uniform sequencing depth across donors, an assumption that may not hold. Linkage disequilibrium might explain the correlated functional status among segregating V segments, but an unknown experimental factor could not be excluded. In an earlier analysis of fewer than 700 of the donors, most TCR beta V segments appeared in productive rearrangements about 87% or about 30% of the time, broadly matching IMGT annotations. In a later analysis, the rate of TCR association differed among HLA loci, with DRB1 alleles having the most associated TCRs and HLA-C alleles having the fewest. According to the authors, the approach could potentially be generalized to other disease states and immunological phenotypes. Compared with the roughly 600-donor mean, donors in an Asian-associated ancestry cluster had fewer N-insertions in productive TCRs, according to a later genetic analysis. Across donors, most TCR sequences were observed very rarely, whereas some public TCRs were present in many individuals. V-gene and J-gene trimming of TCR beta chains was associated with a missense DCLRE1C variant in a later genetic analysis, and the association was replicated in an independent cohort. A further reported finding was that TCR beta sequences accurately predicted the HLA-A and HLA-B alleles for most subjects in the first cohort.

As for this clone: No antigen is known for it. No base quality values were provided; no much bigger clone lies one nucleotide off.

V is reduced by 3 bases and J by 3 bases, leaving a spacing of 11 bases between them. Counted from cysteine to phenylalanine, this CDR3 has 14 amino acids. This entry keeps only the CDR3 DNA: 42 bases, framed from base 1. CDR1 and CDR2 are drawn from the germline V gene: KGHSH, LQKENI. In total, 600 or so healthy bone marrow donors made up the cohort. At the time of sampling, every cohort member was nominally healthy, though immune exposures that went unrecorded were likely present. The donor was CMV seronegative and was included in the group of several hundred seronegative cohort members. Every donor gave a peripheral blood sample, and the peripheral blood mononuclear cells from that sample were used for TCR beta sequencing. The Qiagen DNeasy Blood Extraction Kit was used to extract genomic DNA from the blood cell samples. The library was obtained by the immunoSEQ multiplex PCR assay. For the multiplex PCR, a mixture combining 60 forward primers for TCR Vbeta segments and 13 reverse primers for TCR Jbeta segments was used. A multiplex PCR assay on genomic DNA amplified the CDR3 region of rearranged TCR beta genes. The Illumina HiSeq System was used to sequence the amplified TCR beta libraries as 87-base-pair reads. Concerning the study's data processing: In a later analysis, 70 million to 95 million unique TCR beta chains were counted across the roughly 670 repertoires, and roughly 11 million of these chains were shared by at least two donors. Raw reads were error-corrected and collapsed into unique sequences with a nearest-neighbor algorithm that merged closely related sequences to remove PCR and sequencing errors. V, D and J gene segments were assigned by aligning CDR3 sequences to IMGT reference sequences. For a sequence to be retained, a match of at least six nucleotides to both a V gene segment and a J gene segment was required. Rearrangements were called productive when the CDR3 lacked stop codons and stayed in frame with V and J; all others were non-productive. Following IMGT convention, CDR3 was defined as the stretch from the second conserved V-encoded cysteine up to the conserved J-encoded phenylalanine. Sequences without an unambiguous match to a single V gene segment were excluded from the earlier analysis of 450 to 750 of the donors. In an earlier analysis of roughly 600 of the donors, a V segment was called functional when productive rearrangements were above 56.7%, and segregating when the standard deviation between donors exceeded 5%. A statistical classification framework was developed to diagnose cytomegalovirus status using the catalog of TCR beta chain sequences. In a later analysis, V and J genes were assigned by comparing TCR nucleotide sequences against IMGT/GENE-DB human TR gene sequences. The TCRdist pipeline was used in a later analysis to assign CDR3 sequences and most-parsimonious VDJ recombination scenarios. In a later analysis, each TCR beta chain was defined by its CDR3 amino acid sequence together with its V-gene family, and reads without a unique V-gene family were excluded. To address suspected cross-contamination and a sequencing artifact, a later analysis removed 592 highly shared, low-generation-probability nucleotide sequences. A later analysis calculated a clonal expansion index for each public chain from normalized within-repertoire ranks of inferred template counts. In a later analysis, generation probabilities were computed with a VDJ recombination model fitted to out-of-frame rearrangements, and the resulting probabilities were checked against IGoR. In a later analysis, TCR-TCR, TCR-HLA and TCR-CMV co-occurrence was scored with hypergeometric tests, and a repertoire-size bias correction was applied to TCR pairs. False discovery rates were estimated in a later analysis by permuting HLA or CMV assignments 20 times. A later analysis grouped co-occurring TCRs with DBSCAN, adding TCRdist sequence similarity when clustering within HLA-allele-positive subsets. Repertoires with fewer than 30,000 or more than 120,000 public chains, plus five repertoires with anomalous nucleotide sharing, were excluded from co-occurrence clustering. This is the immuneACCESS table as TCRdb keeps it, with only in-frame sequences that have V and J called. A part of the clones is gone; compared with another copy, unresolved V genes explain less than half, and the rest is unexplained. The D gene and trimming were derived from the DNA, and the V and J assignments and clone size from that table. The sample table shows approximately 200,000 clones, and almost 85% are seen once. The top ten clones comprise about 2.3% of the sample.

This receptor was obtained from a woman between 45 and 60 years old in good health and CMV-seronegative. The chain couples TRBV18 to TRBJ1-1; a tentative D match to TRBD1 spans 5 bases. Input material: PBMCs. The CDR3 protein is CASSPSRDDTEAFF. The base sequence is TGTGCCAGCTCACCGAGCAGGGATGACACTGAAGCTTTCTTT.